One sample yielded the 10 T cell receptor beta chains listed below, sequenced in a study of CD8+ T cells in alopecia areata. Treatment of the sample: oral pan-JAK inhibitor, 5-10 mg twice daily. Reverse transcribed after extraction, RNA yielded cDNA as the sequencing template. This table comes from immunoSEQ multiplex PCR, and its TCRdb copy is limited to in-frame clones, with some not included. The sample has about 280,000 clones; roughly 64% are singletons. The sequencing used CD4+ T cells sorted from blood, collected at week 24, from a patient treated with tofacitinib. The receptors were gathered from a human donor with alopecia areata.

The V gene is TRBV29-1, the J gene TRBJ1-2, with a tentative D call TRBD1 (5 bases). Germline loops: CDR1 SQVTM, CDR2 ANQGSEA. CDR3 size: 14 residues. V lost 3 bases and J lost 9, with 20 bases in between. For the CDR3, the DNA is TGCAGCGTTGACAAACAGGTTGGGGACTACCGCTACACCTTC. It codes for CSVDKQVGDYRYTF.

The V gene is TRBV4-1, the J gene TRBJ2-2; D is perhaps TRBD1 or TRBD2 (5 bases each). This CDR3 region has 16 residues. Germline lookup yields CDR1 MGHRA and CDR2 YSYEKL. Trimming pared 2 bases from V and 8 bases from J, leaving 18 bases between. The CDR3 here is CASSQQGRIGTGELFF. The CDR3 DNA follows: TGCGCCAGCAGCCAACAAGGACGAATAGGGACGGGGGAGCTGTTTTTT.

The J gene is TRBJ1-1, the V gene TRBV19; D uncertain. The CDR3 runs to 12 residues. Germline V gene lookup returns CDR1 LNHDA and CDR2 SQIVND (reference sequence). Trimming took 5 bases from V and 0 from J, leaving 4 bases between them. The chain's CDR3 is CASSFMNTEAFF. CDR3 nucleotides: TGTGCCAGTAGTTTCATGAACACTGAAGCTTTCTTT.

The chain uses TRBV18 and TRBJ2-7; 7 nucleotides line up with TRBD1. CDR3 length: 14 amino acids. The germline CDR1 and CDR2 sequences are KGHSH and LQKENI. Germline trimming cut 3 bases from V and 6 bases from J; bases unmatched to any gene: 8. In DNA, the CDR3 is TGTGCCAGCTCACCTGCTAGGGGGCCGGGCGAGCAGTACTTC. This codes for CASSPARGPGEQYF.

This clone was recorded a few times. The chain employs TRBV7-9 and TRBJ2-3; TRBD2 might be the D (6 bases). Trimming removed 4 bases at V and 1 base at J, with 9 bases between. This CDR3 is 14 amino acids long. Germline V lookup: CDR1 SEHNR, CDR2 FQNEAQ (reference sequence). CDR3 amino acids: CASSSPGGTDTQYF. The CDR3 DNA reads TGTGCCAGCAGCTCACCGGGGGGCACAGATACGCAGTATTTT. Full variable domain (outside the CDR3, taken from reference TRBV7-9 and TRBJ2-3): DTGVSQNPRHKITKRGQNVTFRCDPISEHNRLYWYRQTLGQGPEFLTYFQNEAQLEKSRLLSDRFSAERPKGSFSTLEIQRTEQGDSAMYLCASSSPGGTDTQYFGPGTRLTVL.

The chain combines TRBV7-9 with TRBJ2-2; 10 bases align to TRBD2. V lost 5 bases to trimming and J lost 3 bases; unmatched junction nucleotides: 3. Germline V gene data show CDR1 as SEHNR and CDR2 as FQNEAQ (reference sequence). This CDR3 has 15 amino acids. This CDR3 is CASSPGTSDTGELFF. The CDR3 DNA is TGTGCCAGCAGCCCCGGGACTAGCGACACCGGGGAGCTGTTTTTT.

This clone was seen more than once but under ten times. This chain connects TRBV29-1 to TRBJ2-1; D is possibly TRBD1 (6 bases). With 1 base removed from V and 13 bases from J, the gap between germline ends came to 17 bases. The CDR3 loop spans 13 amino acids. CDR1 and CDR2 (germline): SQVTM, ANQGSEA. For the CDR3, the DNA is TGCAGCGTTGAAGGTGTGGGACAATTATTTCAGTTCTTC. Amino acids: CSVEGVGQLFQFF.

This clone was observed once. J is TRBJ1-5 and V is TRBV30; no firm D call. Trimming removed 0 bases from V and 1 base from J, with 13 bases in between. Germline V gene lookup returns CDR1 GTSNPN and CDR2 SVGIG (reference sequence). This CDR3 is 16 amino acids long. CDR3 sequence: CAWSVRTEGSNQPQHF. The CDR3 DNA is TGTGCCTGGAGTGTACGGACTGAGGGAAGCAATCAGCCCCAGCATTTT.

The CDR3 protein is CASSSVRGRTYEQYF. Here the CDR3 DNA reads TGTGCCAGCAGCTCTGTCCGGGGGAGGACCTACGAGCAGTACTTC. V is TRBV11-2 and J is TRBJ2-7; D possibly corresponds to TRBD2 (6 bases). The CDR3 loop spans 15 amino acids. The V gene's germline CDR1 is SGHAT and CDR2 FQNNGV. Trimming took off 4 bases at V and 2 bases at J, with 15 bases between the two ends.

CDR3 DNA: TGTGCCAGCAGCCCTCGGACAGGGGAGGTCACAGATACGCAGTATTTT. Translating gives CASSPRTGEVTDTQYF. V and J are TRBV5-6 and TRBJ2-3; 9 nucleotides match TRBD1. Germline-derived CDR1 and CDR2 are SGHDT and YYEEEE. The junction had 8 bases not matched to a gene; V was cut back by 4 bases and J by 2 bases. This CDR3 has 16 residues.